This TCR beta chain appears in the sequencing data of a study of shared clonotypes between healthy human individuals. The CDR3 totals 14 residues. V dropped 5 bases and J dropped 6; count of bases not matched to a gene: 4. CDR1 SGHAT and CDR2 FQNNGV come from the germline V gene. Study-wide findings and caveats: Generally, naive subsets (rather than memory subsets) showed larger estimated richness.

TCRdb keeps only in-frame clones here, not all; method: immunoSEQ multiplex PCR. The repertoire holds more than 2 million clones, with over 85% as singletons. The CD4+ fraction was divided into a CD45RA+ naive subset and a CD45RA-negative memory subset. A note on this clone: The antigen remains undetermined.

The chain is built from TRBV11-2 and TRBJ2-1; 10 bases align to TRBD1. The receptor's source is a man between 18 and 35 years old in good health. What was sequenced was naive CD4+ T cells sorted from blood. Noted subset: CD45RA+ positively selected. CDR3 sequence (DNA): TGTGCCAGCAGCCTTAGACAGGGGGCCAATGAGCAGTTCTTC. It translates to CASSLRQGANEQFF.